The T cell receptor (beta chain) under discussion was sequenced for a study of T cells expressing NK-cell markers. At the level of the study: Of eight sequenced donors, seven were HCMV-seropositive and one HCMV-seronegative.

As regards this clonotype: Its antigen is still unknown.

Study-level points and caveats: These clonotypes additionally ranked first within the CD3+CD56-NKG2C+ fraction of four donors.

5'RACE template switching with UMIs generated TCR beta cDNA. TCRdb reprocessed the 5' RACE reads and stores each CDR3 protein as one record, lacking DNA. This sample's clone table lists about 170,000 distinct CDR3 sequences. Sequenced input: blood T cells: a sorted CD56 or NKG2C T cell subset, CD4+ or CD8+ T cells, or bulk PBMC T cells (not recorded which). This clonotype was obtained from a man aged 18 to 69 in good health.

CDR3 loop: CASSLGGSTQETQYF. The chain joins TRBV7-9 to TRBJ2-5; the D call from TCRdb, TRBD2, cannot be confirmed without DNA. CDR3 length equals 15 residues. CDR1 SEHNR and CDR2 FQNEAQ come from the germline V gene (reference sequence).